What follows are 2 T cell receptor beta chains derived from one specimen sequenced in a study of cytomegalovirus exposure and HLA in healthy donors. Amplification used 60 Vbeta primers and 13 Jbeta primers. Only in-frame clones appear in the TCRdb table, and some are missing; sequencing was by immunoSEQ multiplex PCR. Of approximately 110,000 clones detected, about 68% appear once; the ten largest clones hold around 4%. The sequenced sample consisted of PBMCs. The receptors derive from a young man in good health and CMV-seropositive.

This chain links TRBV30 with TRBJ2-1, with 10 bases fitting TRBD2. Germline CDR1 GTSNPN, CDR2 SVGIG (reference sequence). The CDR3 totals 17 residues. After removal of 2 bases from V and 9 bases from J, the junction contained 16 bases not matched to a gene. The DNA of the CDR3 is TGTGCCTGGAGTACAACCAAGCGGGGGGGCCTATTATCTGAGCAGTTCTTC. Residues: CAWSTTKRGGLLSEQFF.

The chain combines TRBV5-4 with TRBJ2-4; 7 bases match TRBD1. This CDR3 has 14 residues. Trimming cost V 4 bases and J 5 bases; bases outside gene matches: 6. Per germline, CDR1 SGHNT and CDR2 YYREEE (reference sequence). CDR3 sequence: CASSVGQVENIQYF. The CDR3 DNA reads as TGTGCCAGCAGCGTTGGACAGGTCGAAAACATTCAGTACTTC.